The 7 T cell receptor beta chains given below trace back to one sample, sequenced in a study of post-analysis software for immune sequencing data. Their recognized antigens are unknown. Overall study results and limits: Five or six TRBV segments, TRBV5-6, TRBV5-1 and TRBV20-1 among them, were found more frequent in patients than controls.

TCR beta cDNA libraries included unique molecular identifiers. One entry per CDR3 protein results from TCRdb running MiXCR on the PCR reads. The table includes 750,000 to 950,000 distinct CDR3 sequences, around 50% detected once. The specimen was blood. The source is a girl under 18 with multiple sclerosis.

The chain is built from TRBV10-3 and TRBJ1-5, with a weak D call TRBD1 (6 bases). Germline V lookup: CDR1 ENHRY, CDR2 SYGVKD. The CDR3 length is 14 residues. Trimming pared 0 bases from V and 7 bases from J, leaving 10 bases between. CDR3 sequence: CAISESKGGQPQHF. As DNA, the CDR3 is TGTGCCATCAGTGAGTCTAAGGGGGGCCAGCCCCAGCATTTT.

The chain joins TRBV6-1 to TRBJ1-1; D is possibly TRBD1 (6 bases). The germline CDR1 and CDR2 sequences are MNHNS and SASEGT. The CDR3 runs 14 residues. V was shortened by 4 bases and J by 1 base, with 10 bases between the two germline ends. The CDR3 DNA follows: TGTGCCAGCAGTGCCCGGGACACGAACACTGAAGCTTTCTTT. Its protein product is CASSARDTNTEAFF.

This clonotype was seen only a few times. The genes are TRBV27 and TRBJ1-2; D uncertain. The CDR3 loop spans 13 amino acids. The ends were cut back, 6 bases at V and 2 bases at J, with 10 bases in the middle. CDR1 is MNHEY, CDR2 SMNVEV, per germline (reference sequence). The CDR3 loop is CASSRAENYGYTF. As DNA, the CDR3 is TGTGCCAGCAGCCGGGCCGAAAACTATGGCTACACCTTC.

The chain uses TRBV7-3 and TRBJ2-2; TRBD1 matches 8 bases. The V segment lost 5 bases and the J segment 4 bases; nucleotides outside the gene matches: 12. CDR1 SGHTA and CDR2 FQGTGA come from the germline V gene. The CDR3 loop spans 17 amino acids. This CDR3 is CASSRTGQGLVTGELFF. The CDR3 bases are TGTGCCAGCAGCCGGACCGGACAGGGTCTTGTCACCGGGGAGCTGTTTTTT.

This clonotype was recorded once. The rearrangement uses TRBV20-1 and TRBJ2-3; possible D gene TRBD1, 5 bases. Germline V gene data show CDR1 as DFQATT and CDR2 as SNEGSKA (reference sequence). CDR3 length: 14 residues. V lost 1 base to trimming and J lost 0 bases, with 8 bases between them. CDR3 bases: TGCAGTGCTAGAGGGTCAGGGAGCACAGATACGCAGTATTTT. This gives the protein CSARGSGSTDTQYF.

The V call is TRBV15, the J call TRBJ1-1; D might be TRBD1 (6 bases). Germline values: CDR1 LNHNV, CDR2 YYDKDF (reference sequence). Trimming pared 1 base from V and 1 base from J, leaving 10 bases between. This CDR3 region has 15 residues. The CDR3 protein is CATSRAPQGNTEAFF. In nucleotides, the CDR3 is TGTGCCACCAGCAGAGCTCCACAGGGGAACACTGAAGCTTTCTTT.

The V gene is TRBV18, the J gene TRBJ2-4, with D uncertain. The DNA end favors TRBJ2-7, so the J call may be wrong. CDR3 length equals 14 residues. Germline loops: CDR1 KGHSH, CDR2 LQKENI. CDR3 in DNA: TGTGCCAGCTCACCACCGATCAGACCCTACGAGCAGTACTTC. It is translated as CASSPPIRPYEQYF.